One and the same sample provided the 17 T cell receptor beta chains below, sequenced in a study of shared clonotypes between healthy human individuals (dated by TCRdb to between 2020 and 2021). Libraries came from the immunoSEQ multiplex PCR assay. The source is immuneACCESS, and TCRdb retained only in-frame sequences with V and J called. Part of the clones is not carried over; for the studies checked, unresolved V genes explain less than half of this, and the remainder is unexplained. This sample is represented by over 950,000 clones; 60% to 85% of them were singletons. Jointly, the top ten make up approximately 0.9% of the sample. Sample: memory CD4+ T cells from PBMCs. This specimen's cell subset or site label, interpreted: CD45RA-negative fraction. All receptors derive from a man between 18 and 35 years old in good health. Some clones in this sample may be carry-over from other donors' samples.

The V and J genes are TRBV28 and TRBJ1-5; 7 nucleotides match TRBD1. The CDR3 runs to 14 residues. V lost 8 bases to trimming and J lost 2 bases; unmatched junction nucleotides: 6. Germline V CDR1 and CDR2: MDHEN, SYDVKM. CDR3 DNA: TGTGCCAGCTGTCGAGACAGGGGCAATCAGCCCCAGCATTTT. This translates into CASCRDRGNQPQHF.

This clone appeared a single time. J is TRBJ1-2 and V is TRBV6-5; TRBD1 agrees at 7 bases. With 0 bases clipped from V and 4 bases from J, the junction kept 2 bases outside the gene matches. The CDR3 length is 14 residues. Germline loops: CDR1 MNHEY, CDR2 SVGAGI. This chain's CDR3 is CASSYSRQGYGYTF. The CDR3 bases are TGTGCCAGCAGTTACTCGAGACAGGGCTATGGCTACACCTTC.

V and J are TRBV18 and TRBJ2-7, with 8 bases that match TRBD1. V shed 4 bases, J shed 2 bases, and the junction held 10 bases outside the gene matches. Germline V gives CDR1 KGHSH, CDR2 LQKENI. The CDR3 totals 16 residues. CDR3 sequence: CASSLGQVSSAYEQYF. The CDR3 DNA is TGTGCCAGCTCACTGGGACAGGTATCCTCCGCCTACGAGCAGTACTTC. Supplemented by reference TRBV18 and TRBJ2-7, the full variable domain reads NAGVMQNPRHLVRRRGQEARLRCSPMKGHSHVYWYRQLPEEGLKFMVYLQKENIIDESGMPKERFSAEFPKEGPSILRIQQVVRGDSAAYFCASSLGQVSSAYEQYFGPGTRLTVT.

The CDR3 loop reads CATSRDVTALGLGTEAFF. The DNA for the CDR3 is TGTGCCACCAGCAGAGATGTGACCGCCTTAGGGCTGGGCACTGAAGCTTTCTTT. The chain joins TRBV15 to TRBJ1-1; D is uncertain. Trimming shortened V by 0 bases and J by 4 bases, and 21 bases separated the two germline ends. Germline V lookup: CDR1 LNHNV, CDR2 YYDKDF (reference sequence). CDR3 length: 18 amino acids.

As to this clone: This could be a read error, since a much larger clone is one nucleotide away. The chain is built from TRBV9 and TRBJ2-1; D is unclear. V was cut by 4 bases and J by 5 bases, with 4 bases left in between. Germline V gene lookup returns CDR1 SGDLS and CDR2 YYNGEE. CDR3 length equals 11 residues. The CDR3 DNA sequence: TGTGCCAGCAGCTTACACAATGAGCAGTTCTTC. Protein: CASSLHNEQFF.

This chain links TRBV6-5 with TRBJ2-7; D might be TRBD1 (6 bases). CDR1 is MNHEY, CDR2 SVGAGI, per germline. V gave up 0 bases and J gave up 1 base, with 10 bases separating them. The CDR3 is 15 amino acids. CDR3 sequence (DNA): TGTGCCAGCAGTTACTCCCATACAGGGTCCTACGAGCAGTACTTC. It codes for CASSYSHTGSYEQYF.

The rearrangement uses TRBV28 and TRBJ2-1; TRBD2 aligns across 7 bases. The CDR3 has 17 amino acids. CDR1 is MDHEN and CDR2 is SYDVKM in the germline V gene. Trimming cost V 2 bases and J 9 bases; bases outside gene matches: 16. The DNA for the CDR3 is TGTGCCAGCAGTTTAGGTCTTGTGGGAGGGCGTTTTCTTGAGCAGTTCTTC. Its protein product is CASSLGLVGGRFLEQFF.

Note on this clone: The sample holds other DNA sequences that translate to the same CDR3. The rearrangement uses TRBV29-1 and TRBJ2-5; possibly TRBD2 for D (5 bases). The V end lost 6 bases, the J end lost 1 base, and 6 bases lay between the germline ends. The CDR3 covers 11 residues. The germline V gene encodes CDR1 SQVTM and CDR2 ANQGSEA. DNA for the CDR3: TGCAGCGTCGGGGTCCAAGAGACCCAGTACTTC. Its translation is CSVGVQETQYF.

In this sample, this clone turned up a few times. The chain employs TRBV10-1 and TRBJ2-5; D gene ambiguous. This CDR3 spans 13 amino acids. Trimming removed 3 bases at V and 2 bases at J, with 7 bases between. Per the germline V gene, CDR1 is WNHNN and CDR2 is SYGVQD (reference sequence). The CDR3 region is CASSDRNQETQYF. The CDR3 DNA is TGCGCCAGCAGTGATCGGAATCAAGAGACCCAGTACTTC.

This clone was observed a few times. The chain recombines TRBV2 with TRBJ2-6, with TRBD1 as a possible D gene (6 bases). The CDR3 has 14 residues. Germline V lookup: CDR1 SNHLY, CDR2 FYNNEI. The V gene lost 6 bases and the J gene lost 9 bases, with 15 bases spanning the gap. CDR3 in DNA: TGTGCCAGCAGCAAATGGACAGCGAACAACGTCCTGACTTTC. This encodes CASSKWTANNVLTF.

The rearrangement uses TRBV6-5 and TRBJ2-3; D is perhaps TRBD1 (6 bases). Trimming pared 1 base from V and 7 bases from J, leaving 18 bases between. The germline CDR1 and CDR2 sequences are MNHEY and SVGAGI. The CDR3 sequence is 16 residues long. The CDR3, as DNA: TGTGCCAGCAGTTACTGGGGACACCAAGGTCGGAATACGCAGTATTTT. This codes for CASSYWGHQGRNTQYF.

The chain employs TRBV4-1 and TRBJ2-4, with a possible D match to TRBD2 (5 bases). In germline, CDR1 is MGHRA, CDR2 YSYEKL. The V end was cut by 3 bases, the J end by 13 bases, with 16 bases between. The CDR3 consists of 13 residues. The CDR3 spells CASSQDAYGEQYF. The CDR3 DNA sequence: TGCGCCAGCAGCCAGGACGCGTACGGGGAGCAGTACTTC.

The sample holds a few counts of this clone. Mismatch with germline at one junction end may stem from a read error. The rearrangement joins TRBV4-3 to TRBJ1-2, with 7 bases aligning to TRBD1. Germline CDR1 reads LGHNA; CDR2 reads YSLEER. The CDR3 runs to 14 residues. CDR3: CASSQARQGVSTFF. DNA for the CDR3: TGCGCCAGCAGCCAAGCCAGACAGGGAGTCTCCACCTTCTTC.

The rearrangement joins TRBV28 to TRBJ1-2; a possible D gene is TRBD1 (5 bases). With 8 bases removed from V and 4 bases from J, the gap between germline ends came to 35 bases. The CDR3 loop spans 20 amino acids. The germline V gene encodes CDR1 MDHEN and CDR2 SYDVKM. Written as DNA, the CDR3 is TGTGCCAGCCTCACAGTTTATGGAATCCCGGCAGGGTCGCTTGTCTATGGCTACACCTTC. Its protein is CASLTVYGIPAGSLVYGYTF.

The chain combines TRBV11-1 with TRBJ1-5; possibly TRBD1 for D (6 bases). Trimming took off 1 base at V and 3 bases at J, with 13 bases between the two ends. Germline CDR1 and CDR2: SGHAT and FQDESV (reference sequence). The CDR3 is 16 residues long. The CDR3 reads CASSLGTGMDNQPQHF. The DNA of the CDR3 is TGTGCCAGCAGCTTAGGAACAGGGATGGACAATCAGCCCCAGCATTTT.

The V gene is TRBV11-2, the J gene TRBJ1-2, with no clear D. This CDR3 spans 13 amino acids. With 6 bases removed from V and 6 bases from J, the gap between germline ends came to 14 bases. Germline CDR1 and CDR2: SGHAT and FQNNGV. The CDR3 here is CASSPTGEDGYTF. The CDR3 DNA follows: TGTGCCAGCAGTCCTACCGGTGAAGATGGCTACACCTTC.

This clone came up a few times. The rearrangement joins TRBV5-4 to TRBJ2-5, with D possibly matching TRBD2 (6 bases). This CDR3 comprises 15 residues. CDR1 and CDR2 from the germline V gene are SGHNT and YYREEE (reference sequence). Trimming removed 3 bases at V and 3 bases at J, with 15 bases between. CDR3 residues: CASSSPGLREETQYF. The CDR3 nucleotides read TGTGCCAGCAGCTCACCGGGACTCAGGGAAGAGACCCAGTACTTC.